This T cell receptor (beta chain) originates from a study of T cells in Graves' hyperthyroidism and ophthalmopathy. The wider study: Blood was drawn when the patient was first diagnosed and still untreated.

CDR1 is SGHTA, CDR2 FQGNSA, per germline. The CDR3 contains 16 residues. V gave up 1 base and J gave up 0 bases, with 10 bases separating them. Study-level points and caveats: Ophthalmopathy and stable hyperthyroidism were separated by a 13 V-J model.

TCR beta CDR3 sequences were amplified from RNA transcripts. First-round RT-PCR with HTBI primers amplified the TCR CDR3 region. TCRdb re-called the multiplex PCR reads through MiXCR, storing one row per CDR3 protein. The sample includes about 690,000 distinct CDR3 sequences, 17% of them seen just once. About this clonotype: The antigen is not known.

This sequence joins TRBV7-2 and TRBJ1-5; no firm D call. The TCR originated in a man aged 45-65 years with Graves' hyperthyroidism. The specimen was blood. CDR3 in amino acids: CASSLVPIFSNQPQHF. The CDR3 DNA sequence: TGTGCCAGCAGCTTAGTTCCGATATTTAGCAATCAGCCCCAGCATTTT.